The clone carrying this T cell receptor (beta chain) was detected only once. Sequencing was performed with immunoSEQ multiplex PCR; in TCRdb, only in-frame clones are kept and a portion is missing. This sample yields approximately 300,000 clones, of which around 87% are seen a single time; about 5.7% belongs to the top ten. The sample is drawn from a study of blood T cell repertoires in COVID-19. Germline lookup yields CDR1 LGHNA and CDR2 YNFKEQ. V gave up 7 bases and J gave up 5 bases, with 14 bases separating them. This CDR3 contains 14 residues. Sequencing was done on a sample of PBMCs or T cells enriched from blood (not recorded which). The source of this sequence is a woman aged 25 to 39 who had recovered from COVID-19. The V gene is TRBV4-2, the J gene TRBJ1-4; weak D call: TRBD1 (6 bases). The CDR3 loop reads CASTMDSSNEKLFF. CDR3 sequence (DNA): TGTGCCAGCACCATGGACAGTTCGAATGAAAAACTGTTTTTT.